This TCR beta chain was captured in a study of T cell changes during pregnancy in multiple sclerosis. Clones were read by immunoSEQ multiplex PCR, and TCRdb kept only the in-frame ones, dropping some. Of about 31,000 clones listed, just over 85% are singletons. The junction had 6 bases not matched to a gene; V was cut back by 6 bases and J by 2 bases. The CDR3 sequence is 14 residues long. Germline V gives CDR1 LNHDA, CDR2 SQIVND (reference sequence). The genes are TRBV19 and TRBJ2-7; 8 bases match TRBD1. This receptor was taken from a female donor in good health, enrolled as a control in a pregnancy study. The material sequenced was CD4+ T cells from peripheral blood mononuclear cells, taken in the first trimester of pregnancy. CDR3 amino acids: CASRPDRVTYEQYF. The CDR3 nucleotides read TGTGCCAGTAGACCGGACAGGGTTACCTACGAGCAGTACTTC.